The 10 T cell receptor beta chains given below trace back to one sample, sequenced in a study of blood T cell repertoires in COVID-19. Some clones are missing from TCRdb's copy, which holds only in-frame ones; the method was immunoSEQ multiplex PCR. This sample has about 300,000 clones, with 70% to 90% found just once. The sample consisted of peripheral blood. These receptors were collected from a woman aged 30 to 39 who had recovered from COVID-19.

This rearrangement joins TRBV6-6 to TRBJ2-5; 11 bases align to TRBD2. The CDR3 contains 15 residues. Germline lookup yields CDR1 MNHNY and CDR2 SVGAGI (reference sequence). V trimming: 7 bases; J trimming: 3 bases; junction bases outside the gene matches: 7. Here the CDR3 DNA reads TGTGCCAGCACGCCCCGACTAGCGGGGAAAGAGACCCAGTACTTC. Its protein product is CASTPRLAGKETQYF.

This clone has a handful of counts. V and J are TRBV19 and TRBJ1-6; tentative D call: TRBD1 (6 bases). The V and J ends lost 8 bases and 5 bases respectively, with 13 bases between them. The CDR3 runs 14 residues. Germline V gene data show CDR1 as LNHDA and CDR2 as SQIVND (reference sequence). The CDR3, as DNA: TGTGCCAGTCACCTCAGGGGTGATAATTCACCCCTCCACTTT. It specifies CASHLRGDNSPLHF.

The chain links TRBV28 to TRBJ2-7; 7 nucleotides agree with TRBD2. Germline assignment: CDR1 MDHEN and CDR2 SYDVKM. The CDR3 covers 12 residues. Germline trimming cut 2 bases from V and 6 bases from J; bases unmatched to any gene: 1. The CDR3 region is CASSLGGGEQYF. The CDR3 region has the DNA TGTGCCAGCAGTTTAGGGGGGGGCGAGCAGTACTTC.

V and J are TRBV7-2 and TRBJ2-2; D is ambiguous. In germline, CDR1 is SGHTA, CDR2 FQGNSA. The CDR3 has 17 amino acids. Trimming shortened V by 4 bases and J by 1 base, and 16 bases separated the two germline ends. CDR3 DNA sequence: TGTGCCAGCAGCTCCGGTCCAGGTTATCAGAACACCGGGGAGCTGTTTTTT. Protein: CASSSGPGYQNTGELFF.

V is TRBV6-5 and J is TRBJ1-5; the match to TRBD1 covers 9 bases. V was pared by 6 bases and J by 5 bases, with 5 bases of the junction left unmatched. The CDR3 contains 14 residues. Germline assignment: CDR1 MNHEY and CDR2 SVGAGI. The CDR3 DNA reads as TGTGCCAGCAGGTCGACAGGGGGGTATCAGCCCCAGCATTTT. This sequence encodes CASRSTGGYQPQHF.

As DNA, the CDR3 is TGTGCCAGCAGCTTATATGCGGCGCCAACCTACGAGCAGTACTTC. It encodes CASSLYAAPTYEQYF. This chain uses TRBV7-2 with TRBJ2-7; D not resolved. CDR1 is SGHTA and CDR2 is FQGNSA in the germline V gene. V was clipped by 2 bases and J by 2 bases, with 13 bases between them. The CDR3 totals 15 residues. The full variable domain, in which reference TRBV7-2 and TRBJ2-7 provide the parts outside the CDR3, is GAGVSQSPSNKVTEKGKDVELRCDPISGHTALYWYRQSLGQGLEFLIYFQGNSAPDKSGLPSDRFSAERTGGSVSTLTIQRTQQEDSAVYLCASSLYAAPTYEQYFGPGTRLTVT.

The CDR3 nucleotides are TGCGCCAGTACCGGGACTACCTTCTCAGATACGCAGTATTTT. Translation: CASTGTTFSDTQYF. V is TRBV5-1 and J is TRBJ2-3; 7 nucleotides align to TRBD2. Germline CDR1 SGHRS, CDR2 YFSETQ. V was pared by 8 bases and J by 4 bases, with 10 bases of the junction left unmatched. The CDR3 extends over 14 amino acids.

J is TRBJ1-4 and V is TRBV2; D possibly corresponds to TRBD1 (6 bases). Trimming pared 5 bases from V and 11 bases from J, leaving 21 bases between. The CDR3 runs 15 residues. Germline V gives CDR1 SNHLY, CDR2 FYNNEI. The chain's CDR3 is CASSPFTGPQSKLFF. The CDR3 DNA sequence: TGTGCCAGCAGTCCTTTTACAGGGCCCCAGTCCAAACTGTTTTTT.

The chain has TRBV7-9 and TRBJ2-5; 12 nucleotides align to TRBD2. From germline, CDR1 is SEHNR and CDR2 FQNEAQ (reference sequence). The CDR3 has 19 amino acids. Trimming at V came to 1 base and at J to 3 bases, leaving 12 bases not matched to a gene. The CDR3 bases are TGTGCCAGCAGCTTAGTGGGGAAAACAAGACTAGCGGGGGAAGAGACCCAGTACTTC. Translation gives CASSLVGKTRLAGEETQYF.

The chain combines TRBV5-8 with TRBJ2-2, with 7 positions matching TRBD2. V was clipped by 6 bases and J by 5 bases; unmatched bases: 10. Germline V lookup: CDR1 SGHTS, CDR2 YDEGEE. The CDR3 extends over 15 amino acids. CDR3 in amino acids: CASNLPTGGTGELFF. In DNA, the CDR3 is TGTGCCAGCAATCTCCCTACGGGGGGAACCGGGGAGCTGTTTTTT.